The T cell receptor (beta chain) described here comes from a study of blood T cell repertoires in COVID-19. Unmatched junction bases numbered 4, after V lost 3 bases and J lost 3 bases. Germline V gene sequence: CDR1 SGHRS, CDR2 YFSETQ. The CDR3 consists of 14 residues. In the source study's methods: Quantification of nucleated cells was approximated via reference gene primer amplification. Clones were sequenced by immunoSEQ multiplex PCR, and TCRdb holds only the in-frame ones, with some missing. The V and J calls and the clone size are those of that table, but D and trimming were determined from the DNA. The sample has roughly 180,000 clones; around 85% are singletons.

This clonotype was obtained from a man aged 55 to 70 with acute or convalescent COVID-19. The source material was peripheral blood. This rearrangement joins TRBV5-1 to TRBJ2-7, with 9 bases fitting TRBD1. Here the CDR3 reads CASSSGTGNYEQYF. For the CDR3, the DNA is TGCGCCAGCAGCTCCGGGACAGGGAACTACGAGCAGTACTTC. Full variable domain (outside the CDR3, taken from reference TRBV5-1 and TRBJ2-7): KAGVTQTPRYLIKTRGQQVTLSCSPISGHRSVSWYQQTPGQGLQFLFEYFSETQRNKGNFPGRFSGRQFSNSRSEMNVSTLELGDSALYLCASSSGTGNYEQYFGPGTRLTVT.